The 24 T cell receptor beta chains below come from one sample, sequenced in a study of cytomegalovirus exposure and HLA in healthy donors. The assay was immunoSEQ multiplex PCR, and TCRdb's table has in-frame clones only and misses some. This sample has roughly 130,000 clones; roughly 86% occur once, and the top ten carry approximately 3.3%. Material: PBMCs. Source of these receptors: a man younger than 45 in good health and CMV-seronegative.

V is TRBV4-1 and J is TRBJ2-3; D might be TRBD2 (5 bases). Germline values: CDR1 MGHRA, CDR2 YSYEKL. The length of the CDR3 is 15 residues. The germline V and J ends were trimmed by 1 base and 1 base, with 9 bases remaining between them. CDR3 DNA sequence: TGCGCCAGCAGCCAAGCGACTACGGGCACAGATACGCAGTATTTT. It specifies CASSQATTGTDTQYF.

The chain is built from TRBV2 and TRBJ1-2; weak D call: TRBD1 (6 bases). Germline CDR1 and CDR2: SNHLY and FYNNEI. V lost 8 bases and J lost 4, with 11 bases in between. This CDR3 contains 12 residues. The CDR3 DNA is TGTGCCAGCTGGGGGCAGGGCTATGGCTACACCTTC. Its protein is CASWGQGYGYTF.

The chain employs TRBV9 and TRBJ1-2, with unresolved D. V lost 0 bases, J lost 7 bases, and 7 bases lay in between. The CDR3 is 12 amino acids. Germline CDR1 reads SGDLS; CDR2 reads YYNGEE. The CDR3, as DNA: TGTGCCAGCAGCGTAGACTTTCGTGGCTACACCTTC. This translates into CASSVDFRGYTF.

As for this clone: Other DNA variants within this sample encode the same CDR3. In DNA, the CDR3 is TGTGCCAGCAGTTCCACAGGGGGCTCCTACAATGAGCAGTTCTTC. This codes for CASSSTGGSYNEQFF. The chain joins TRBV27 to TRBJ2-1; 8 bases are a match to TRBD1. The CDR3 length is 15 residues. With V trimmed by 4 bases and J by 0 bases, 2 bases remained unmatched. Looked up from germline, CDR1 is MNHEY and CDR2 is SMNVEV (reference sequence).

A few counts support this clone. This chain joins TRBV5-6 and TRBJ2-1; D is unclear. The CDR3 contains 15 residues. Germline V gives CDR1 SGHDT, CDR2 YYEEEE. V was trimmed by 1 base and J by 2 bases, leaving 10 bases between them. CDR3 DNA: TGTGCCAGCAGCTTGCGGGTGTATACCTACAATGAGCAGTTCTTC. Its protein product is CASSLRVYTYNEQFF.

V is TRBV9 and J is TRBJ2-7, with 13 bases aligning to TRBD2. The V segment lost 4 bases and the J segment 2 bases; nucleotides outside the gene matches: 9. The CDR3 loop spans 17 amino acids. Germline CDR1 SGDLS, CDR2 YYNGEE. The DNA for the CDR3 is TGTGCCAGCAGCAGCGGGACTAGCGGGGCTGTAGCCTACGAGCAGTACTTC. Protein: CASSSGTSGAVAYEQYF.

The chain carries TRBV28 and TRBJ1-2, with 7 bases identical to TRBD1. V was pared by 3 bases and J by 0 bases, with 1 base of the junction left unmatched. The CDR3 covers 14 residues. Germline assignment: CDR1 MDHEN and CDR2 SYDVKM. CDR3: CASSFGTANYGYTF. The CDR3 coding sequence is TGTGCCAGCAGTTTCGGGACAGCTAACTATGGCTACACCTTC.

The chain joins TRBV7-9 to TRBJ2-7; TRBD1 agrees at 7 bases. Germline V gene data show CDR1 as SEHNR and CDR2 as FQNEAQ (reference sequence). This CDR3 has 14 amino acids. With 2 bases clipped from V and 1 base from J, the junction kept 2 bases outside the gene matches. The DNA for the CDR3 is TGTGCCAGCAGCTTACAGGGGGTATCCTACGAGCAGTACTTC. It encodes CASSLQGVSYEQYF.

The chain uses TRBV18 and TRBJ2-7; the D is unclear. This CDR3 region has 14 residues. CDR1 and CDR2 (germline): KGHSH, LQKENI. Trimming removed 2 bases from V and 3 bases from J, with 11 bases in between. The DNA for the CDR3 is TGTGCCAGCTCACCAACTCCAGCAGGCTACGAGCAGTACTTC. It encodes CASSPTPAGYEQYF. Variable domain in full (rest from reference TRBV18 and TRBJ2-7): NAGVMQNPRHLVRRRGQEARLRCSPMKGHSHVYWYRQLPEEGLKFMVYLQKENIIDESGMPKERFSAEFPKEGPSILRIQQVVRGDSAAYFCASSPTPAGYEQYFGPGTRLTVT.

This clone was detected only a few times. The chain joins TRBV19 to TRBJ2-5; maybe TRBD2 (7 bases). Between the trimmed V and J ends, which lost 5 bases and 3 bases, there was a span of 13 bases. Germline CDR1 is LNHDA and CDR2 is SQIVND (reference sequence). The CDR3 consists of 14 residues. CDR3 protein: CASSLGGGKETQYF. CDR3 DNA sequence: TGTGCCAGTAGTTTGGGAGGGGGTAAAGAGACCCAGTACTTC.

The chain carries TRBV5-1 and TRBJ2-1, with 7 bases identical to TRBD2. Germline trimming cut 4 bases from V and 7 bases from J; bases unmatched to any gene: 8. Germline V CDR1 and CDR2: SGHRS, YFSETQ. This CDR3 has 14 residues. CDR3 DNA: TGCGCCAGCAGCATGAAGACTAGCTATAATGAGCAGTTCTTC. Its protein is CASSMKTSYNEQFF.

The count of this clone is one. The chain carries TRBV6-5 and TRBJ1-1; weak D call: TRBD1 (5 bases). V lost 5 bases and J 1 base, leaving 8 bases between the germline ends. Germline values: CDR1 MNHEY, CDR2 SVGAGI. The CDR3 sequence is 13 residues long. This CDR3 is CASSGAGNTEAFF. CDR3 nucleotide sequence: TGTGCCAGCAGTGGGGCAGGGAACACTGAAGCTTTCTTT.

The chain is built from TRBV2 and TRBJ2-5, with D possibly TRBD2 on 6 matching bases. The V and J ends lost 5 bases and 0 bases respectively, with 13 bases between them. Germline CDR1 is SNHLY and CDR2 is FYNNEI. The CDR3 runs to 15 residues. The CDR3 sequence is CASSPPRGNQETQYF. The CDR3 nucleotides read TGTGCCAGCAGTCCCCCCCGGGGGAACCAAGAGACCCAGTACTTC.

This chain joins TRBV29-1 and TRBJ1-1, with 7 bases that match TRBD1. The CDR3 totals 14 residues. Per the germline V gene, CDR1 is SQVTM and CDR2 is ANQGSEA. Trimming took 7 bases from V and 2 from J; bases not matched to a gene: 10. The CDR3 nucleotides read TGCAGCGCGGAGTTTTGGGACAGCAACACTGAAGCTTTCTTT. Amino acid sequence: CSAEFWDSNTEAFF.

The chain recombines TRBV27 with TRBJ1-4; possibly TRBD1 for D (5 bases). The germline V gene encodes CDR1 MNHEY and CDR2 SMNVEV (reference sequence). This CDR3 has 16 amino acids. V was clipped by 6 bases and J by 5 bases, with 19 bases between them. CDR3 sequence: CASSPGDSFFNEKLFF. The CDR3 bases are TGTGCCAGCAGCCCAGGAGACAGCTTCTTCAATGAAAAACTGTTTTTT. Drawing the rest from reference TRBV27 and TRBJ1-4, the complete variable domain is EAQVTQNPRYLITVTGKKLTVTCSQNMNHEYMSWYRQDPGLGLRQIYYSMNVEVTDKGDVPEGYKVSRKEKRNFPLILESPSPNQTSLYFCASSPGDSFFNEKLFFGSGTQLSVL.

The rearrangement uses TRBV5-1 and TRBJ2-7; 9 positions match TRBD1. The V and J ends lost 0 bases and 2 bases, in that order; junction bases with no gene match: 3. Per germline, CDR1 SGHRS and CDR2 YFSETQ. The CDR3 is made up of 15 amino acids. CDR3 sequence: CASSLDGTGTYEQYF. The CDR3 DNA follows: TGCGCCAGCAGCTTGGACGGGACAGGGACCTACGAGCAGTACTTC.

This sequence joins TRBV19 and TRBJ2-1, with a weak D call TRBD1 (5 bases). The CDR3 runs 12 residues. CDR1 and CDR2 (germline): LNHDA, SQIVND (reference sequence). V shed 5 bases and J shed 4 bases, with 6 bases lying between them. In DNA, the CDR3 is TGTGCCAGTAGTCGACAGTACAATGAGCAGTTCTTC. Translated: CASSRQYNEQFF.

The rearrangement uses TRBV7-9 and TRBJ2-7; the D gene is possibly TRBD2 (5 bases). Germline V lookup: CDR1 SEHNR, CDR2 FQNEAQ (reference sequence). This CDR3 is built from 13 residues. V was trimmed by 4 bases and J by 1 base, leaving 8 bases between them. In DNA form, the CDR3 reads TGTGCCAGCAGCTCCAGCGGTTCCTACGAGCAGTACTTC. It specifies CASSSSGSYEQYF.

The chain couples TRBV19 to TRBJ1-1; perhaps TRBD1 as D (5 bases). Trimming took 6 bases from V and 4 from J, leaving 12 bases between them. CDR1 and CDR2 from the germline V gene are LNHDA and SQIVND (reference sequence). The CDR3 totals 13 residues. CDR3 loop: CASSSSGLTEAFF. CDR3 DNA sequence: TGTGCCAGTAGCTCGTCAGGGCTCACTGAAGCTTTCTTT.

This chain links TRBV5-6 with TRBJ2-7; 8 nucleotides match TRBD1. The CDR3 loop spans 15 amino acids. V dropped 5 bases and J dropped 3; count of bases not matched to a gene: 10. Germline V lookup: CDR1 SGHDT, CDR2 YYEEEE. CDR3 in amino acids: CASRPGQEGFYEQYF. CDR3 sequence (DNA): TGTGCCAGCAGACCGGGACAGGAGGGGTTCTACGAGCAGTACTTC. The whole variable domain, remainder taken from reference TRBV5-6 and TRBJ2-7, is DAGVTQSPTHLIKTRGQQVTLRCSPKSGHDTVSWYQQALGQGPQFIFQYYEEEERQRGNFPDRFSGHQFPNYSSELNVNALLLGDSALYLCASRPGQEGFYEQYFGPGTRLTVT.

The chain is built from TRBV7-6 and TRBJ2-7; D possibly corresponds to TRBD2 (5 bases). The CDR3 has 13 residues. Trimming cost V 4 bases and J 0 bases, with 7 bases left between them. Per germline, CDR1 SGHVS and CDR2 FNYEAQ. The CDR3 sequence is CASSSGNSYEQYF. CDR3 coding DNA: TGTGCCAGCAGCTCCGGGAACTCCTACGAGCAGTACTTC.

The chain employs TRBV4-2 and TRBJ2-1; D gene unclear. The CDR3 sequence is 15 residues long. V shed 6 bases and J shed 6 bases, with 18 bases lying between them. Germline V CDR1 and CDR2: LGHNA, YNFKEQ. The CDR3 DNA reads TGTGCCAGCAGGGCCACTAATACTCTCGTCAATGAGCAGTTCTTC. It is translated as CASRATNTLVNEQFF.

This clone came up once. This CDR3 is CASSILAPLGEQYF. In nucleotides, the CDR3 is TGTGCCAGCAGCATACTAGCTCCTTTGGGGGAGCAGTACTTC. This chain joins TRBV7-2 and TRBJ2-7; D is possibly TRBD2 (6 bases). V lost 5 bases to trimming and J lost 7 bases, with 18 bases between them. The CDR3 has 14 residues. Looked up from germline, CDR1 is SGHTA and CDR2 is FQGNSA.

The rearrangement joins TRBV7-9 to TRBJ2-7; 7 nucleotides match TRBD2. This CDR3 comprises 14 residues. The V and J ends lost 4 bases and 0 bases, in that order; junction bases with no gene match: 3. The germline CDR1 and CDR2 sequences are SEHNR and FQNEAQ (reference sequence). CDR3 protein: CASSSPGGSYEQYF. The CDR3 DNA reads as TGTGCCAGCAGCTCCCCGGGGGGCTCCTACGAGCAGTACTTC.